This T cell receptor (beta chain) is from a study of blood T cells in healthy people across ages. It was approximately 10 milliliters of peripheral blood that were drawn from each donor. A J-beta primer mix and a sample-barcoded 5' primer were used in a second PCR of roughly 7 to 12 cycles. TCRdb redid the calling of the 5' RACE reads with MiXCR, one entry per CDR3 protein. The sample has fewer than 900,000 distinct CDR3 sequences, under 40% seen once. This CDR3 has 17 residues. Germline CDR1 SGHRS, CDR2 YFSETQ. Trimming removed 0 bases from V and 6 bases from J; junction bases left unmatched: 6. The clonotype originates from a man aged 18-30 years in good health. This rearrangement joins TRBV5-1 to TRBJ2-2; 12 bases are shared with TRBD2. The sequencing sample was made of blood. CDR3 in amino acids: CASSLGLAGAVAGELFF. The DNA for the CDR3 is TGCGCCAGCAGCTTGGGACTAGCGGGGGCAGTGGCCGGGGAGCTGTTTTTT.